The clone carrying this TCR beta chain was observed once. Its antigen is still unknown. The data stem from a study of shared clonotypes between healthy human individuals. Template for every sorted-subset replicate PCR totaled approximately 200 ng DNA, 30,000 to 35,000 T cell genomes. The repertoire was sequenced with immunoSEQ multiplex PCR; TCRdb's copy has only in-frame clones and lacks some. The sample has 2 million to 2.5 million clones, 93% seen once. Looked up from germline, CDR1 is MNHEY and CDR2 is SMNVEV (reference sequence). Trimming shortened V by 9 bases and J by 3 bases, and 24 bases separated the two germline ends. CDR3 length: 16 amino acids. Study-wide points: With a handful of donors compared, approximately 5.5% of naive CD4 clonotypes were shared.

Only Caucasian adults living in Nashville, Tennessee served as donors. CD45RA-negative memory and CD45RA+ naive subsets were split from the CD4+ cells. The TCR originated in a man between 18 and 35 years old in good health. Some clones in this sample may be carry-over from other donors' samples. Source material: naive CD4+ T cells from PBMCs. Described subset: CD45RA+ positively selected. V and J are TRBV27 and TRBJ2-7, with a possible D match to TRBD2 (5 bases). The CDR3 sequence: CARPRSGGAAGYEQYF. The CDR3 coding sequence is TGTGCCAGACCCCGTAGTGGCGGAGCTGCGGGCTACGAGCAGTACTTC.